This TCR beta chain was profiled in a study of control samples from healthy donors and cancer patients. Profiled with immunoSEQ multiplex PCR; TCRdb holds only in-frame clones, not every one. The table has about 130,000 clones, 85% to 95% seen once; the top ten hold approximately 15%. Germline loops: CDR1 MGHRA, CDR2 YSYEKL. With 2 bases removed from V and 1 base from J, the gap between germline ends came to 14 bases. This CDR3 comprises 16 residues. The rearrangement joins TRBV4-1 to TRBJ1-1; D is unresolved. This TCR derives from a man aged 60-69 years with colorectal cancer. Material for sequencing was PBMCs. This CDR3 reads CASSQNPSIKNTEAFF. DNA of the CDR3: TGCGCCAGCAGCCAAAATCCTTCCATCAAGAACACTGAAGCTTTCTTT.